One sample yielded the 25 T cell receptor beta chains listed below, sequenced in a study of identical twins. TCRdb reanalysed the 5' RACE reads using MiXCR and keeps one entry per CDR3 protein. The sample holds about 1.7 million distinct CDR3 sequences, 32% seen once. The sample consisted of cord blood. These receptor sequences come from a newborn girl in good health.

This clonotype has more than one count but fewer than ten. The CDR3 protein is CASSFLPGFNYGYTF. The CDR3, as DNA: TGTGCCAGCAGTTTTTTGCCCGGGTTCAACTATGGCTACACCTTC. The chain is built from TRBV28 and TRBJ1-2; no definite D call. The CDR3 spans 15 residues. The V and J ends lost 3 bases and 2 bases respectively, with 13 bases between them. Germline V CDR1 and CDR2: MDHEN, SYDVKM.

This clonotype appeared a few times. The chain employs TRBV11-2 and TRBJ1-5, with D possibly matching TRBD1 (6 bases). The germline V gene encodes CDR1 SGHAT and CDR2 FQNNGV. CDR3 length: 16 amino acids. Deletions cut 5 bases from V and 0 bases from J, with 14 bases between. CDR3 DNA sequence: TGTGCCAGCAGCCCGGGCAGGGGAGATAGCAATCAGCCCCAGCATTTT. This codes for CASSPGRGDSNQPQHF.

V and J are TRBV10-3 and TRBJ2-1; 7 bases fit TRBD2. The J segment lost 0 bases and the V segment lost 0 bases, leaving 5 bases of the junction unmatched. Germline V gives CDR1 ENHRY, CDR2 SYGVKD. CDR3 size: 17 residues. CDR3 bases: TGTGCCATCAGTGAGTCGCTCGGCGGGAGCTCCTACAATGAGCAGTTCTTC. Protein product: CAISESLGGSSYNEQFF.

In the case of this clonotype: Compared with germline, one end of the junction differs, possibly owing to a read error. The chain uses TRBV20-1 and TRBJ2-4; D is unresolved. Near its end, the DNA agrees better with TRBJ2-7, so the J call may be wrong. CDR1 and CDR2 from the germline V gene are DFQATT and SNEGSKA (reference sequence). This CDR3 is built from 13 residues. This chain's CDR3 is CSARASYSDEQYF. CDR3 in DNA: TGTAGTGCTAGAGCCTCTTACAGTGACGAGCAGTACTTC.

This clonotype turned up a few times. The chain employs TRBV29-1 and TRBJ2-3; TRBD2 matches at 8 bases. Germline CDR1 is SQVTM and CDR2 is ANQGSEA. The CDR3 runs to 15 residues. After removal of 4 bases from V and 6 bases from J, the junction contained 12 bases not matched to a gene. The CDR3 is CSVAGGRRIVDTQYF. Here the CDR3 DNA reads TGCAGCGTTGCTGGCGGGAGGCGAATTGTGGATACGCAGTATTTT.

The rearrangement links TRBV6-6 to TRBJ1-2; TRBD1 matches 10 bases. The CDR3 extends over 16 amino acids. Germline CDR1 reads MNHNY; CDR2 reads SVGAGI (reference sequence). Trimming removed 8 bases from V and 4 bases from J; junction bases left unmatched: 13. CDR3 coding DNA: TGTGCCAGCTCTTACCGACCGGGACAGGGGATCTATGGCTACACCTTC. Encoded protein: CASSYRPGQGIYGYTF.

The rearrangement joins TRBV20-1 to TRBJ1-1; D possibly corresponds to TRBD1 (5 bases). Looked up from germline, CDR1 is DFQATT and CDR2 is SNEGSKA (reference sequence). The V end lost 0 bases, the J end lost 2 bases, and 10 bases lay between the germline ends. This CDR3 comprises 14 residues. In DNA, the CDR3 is TGCAGTGCTAGAGATCCAGGGACCAACACTGAAGCTTTCTTT. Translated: CSARDPGTNTEAFF.

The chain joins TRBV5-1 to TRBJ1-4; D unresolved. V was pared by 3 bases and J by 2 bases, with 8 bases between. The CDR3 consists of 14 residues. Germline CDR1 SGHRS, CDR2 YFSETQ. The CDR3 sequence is CASSWTDTNEKLFF. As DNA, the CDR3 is TGCGCCAGCAGCTGGACCGATACTAATGAAAAACTGTTTTTT.

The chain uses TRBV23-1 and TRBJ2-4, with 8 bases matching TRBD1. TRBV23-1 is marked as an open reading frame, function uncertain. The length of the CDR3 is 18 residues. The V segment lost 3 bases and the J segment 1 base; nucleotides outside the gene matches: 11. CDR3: CASSHLPRDRRAKNIQYF. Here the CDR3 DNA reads TGCGCCAGCAGTCATTTACCCCGGGACAGGCGGGCCAAAAACATTCAGTACTTC.

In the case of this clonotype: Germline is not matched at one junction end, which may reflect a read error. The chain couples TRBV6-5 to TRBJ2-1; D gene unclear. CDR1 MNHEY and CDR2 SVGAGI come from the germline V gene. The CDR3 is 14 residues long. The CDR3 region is CASSPVSSYNEQIF. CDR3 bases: TGTGCCAGCAGCCCGGTCAGCTCCTACAATGAGCAGATCTTC.

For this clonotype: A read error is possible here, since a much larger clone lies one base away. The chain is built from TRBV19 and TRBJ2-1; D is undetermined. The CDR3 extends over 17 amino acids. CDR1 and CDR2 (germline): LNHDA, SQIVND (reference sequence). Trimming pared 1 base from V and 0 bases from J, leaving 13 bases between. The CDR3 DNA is TGTGCCAGTAGTATAGTCGGTAGCTTCAGCTCCTACAATGAGCAGTTCTTC. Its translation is CASSIVGSFSSYNEQFF.

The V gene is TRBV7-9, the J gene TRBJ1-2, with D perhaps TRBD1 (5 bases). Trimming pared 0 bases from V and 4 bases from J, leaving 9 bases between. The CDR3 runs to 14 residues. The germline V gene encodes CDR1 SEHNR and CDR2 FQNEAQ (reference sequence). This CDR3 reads CASSLAGEGYGYTF. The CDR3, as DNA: TGTGCCAGCAGCTTAGCAGGGGAGGGCTATGGCTACACCTTC.

The CDR3 here is CASSQDVPQGADSPLHF. CDR3 bases: TGTGCCAGCAGCCAAGATGTTCCACAGGGTGCTGATTCACCCCTCCACTTT. This sequence joins TRBV4-2 and TRBJ1-6; tentatively, D is TRBD1 (6 bases). CDR3 length: 17 amino acids. Germline assignment: CDR1 LGHNA and CDR2 YNFKEQ. Trimming left V 0 bases short and J 8 bases short, with 17 bases between.

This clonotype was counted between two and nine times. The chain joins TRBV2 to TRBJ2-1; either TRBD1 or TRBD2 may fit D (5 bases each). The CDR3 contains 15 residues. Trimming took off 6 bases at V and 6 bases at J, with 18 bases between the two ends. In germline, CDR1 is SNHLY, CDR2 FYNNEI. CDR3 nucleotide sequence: TGTGCCAGCAGCTACTATGCCCGGGACGCCAATGAGCAGTTCTTC. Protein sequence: CASSYYARDANEQFF.

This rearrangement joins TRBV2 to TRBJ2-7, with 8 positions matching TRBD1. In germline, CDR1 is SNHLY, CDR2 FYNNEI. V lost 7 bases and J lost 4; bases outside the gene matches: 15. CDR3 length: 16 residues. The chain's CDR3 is CASTSGTDRDRYEQYF. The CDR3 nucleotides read TGTGCCAGCACCTCAGGGACAGACAGGGACAGGTACGAGCAGTACTTC.

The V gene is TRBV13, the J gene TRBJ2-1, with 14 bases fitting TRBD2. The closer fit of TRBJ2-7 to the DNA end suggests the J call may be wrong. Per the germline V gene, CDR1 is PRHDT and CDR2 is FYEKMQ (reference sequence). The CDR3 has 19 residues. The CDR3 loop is CASSAQGLAGASSYNEQYF. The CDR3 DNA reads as TGTGCCAGCAGCGCCCAGGGACTAGCGGGAGCAAGCTCCTACAATGAGCAGTACTTC.

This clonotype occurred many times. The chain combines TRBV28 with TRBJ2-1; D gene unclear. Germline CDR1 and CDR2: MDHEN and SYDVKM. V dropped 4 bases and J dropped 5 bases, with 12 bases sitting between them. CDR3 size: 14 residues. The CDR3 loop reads CASSSPGTNNEQFF. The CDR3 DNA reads TGTGCCAGCAGTTCCCCTGGCACCAACAATGAGCAGTTCTTC.

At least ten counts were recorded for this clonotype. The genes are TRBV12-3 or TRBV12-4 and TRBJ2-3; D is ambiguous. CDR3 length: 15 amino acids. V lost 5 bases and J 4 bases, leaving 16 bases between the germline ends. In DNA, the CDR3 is TGTGCCAGCAGTCCCAGGTCCTTCCAATCAGATACGCAGTATTTT. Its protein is CASSPRSFQSDTQYF.

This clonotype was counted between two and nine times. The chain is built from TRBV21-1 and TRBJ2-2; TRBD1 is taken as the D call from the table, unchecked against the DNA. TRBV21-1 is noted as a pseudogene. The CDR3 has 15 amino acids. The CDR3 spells CASSKGDDSAGELFF. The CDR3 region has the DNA TGTGCCAGCAGCAAAGGAGATGACAGCGCCGGGGAGCTGTTTTTT.

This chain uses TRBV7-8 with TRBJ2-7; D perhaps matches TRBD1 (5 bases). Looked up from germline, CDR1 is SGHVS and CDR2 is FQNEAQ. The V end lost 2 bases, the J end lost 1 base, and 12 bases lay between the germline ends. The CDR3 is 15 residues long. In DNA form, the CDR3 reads TGTGCCAGCAGCTTACTTTCAAAGGGGTCCTACGAGCAGTACTTC. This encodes CASSLLSKGSYEQYF.

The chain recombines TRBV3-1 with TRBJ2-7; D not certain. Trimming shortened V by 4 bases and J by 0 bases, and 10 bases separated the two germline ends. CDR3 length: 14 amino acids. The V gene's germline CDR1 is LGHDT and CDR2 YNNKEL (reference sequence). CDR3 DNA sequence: TGTGCCAGCAGCCGACGAGTTGACTCCTACGAGCAGTACTTC. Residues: CASSRRVDSYEQYF.

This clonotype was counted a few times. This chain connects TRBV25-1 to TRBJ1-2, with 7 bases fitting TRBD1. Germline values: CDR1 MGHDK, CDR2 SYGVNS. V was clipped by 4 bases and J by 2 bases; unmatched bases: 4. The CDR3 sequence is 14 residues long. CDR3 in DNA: TGTGCCAGCAGTGGCCAGACAGGGAACTATGGCTACACCTTC. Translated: CASSGQTGNYGYTF.

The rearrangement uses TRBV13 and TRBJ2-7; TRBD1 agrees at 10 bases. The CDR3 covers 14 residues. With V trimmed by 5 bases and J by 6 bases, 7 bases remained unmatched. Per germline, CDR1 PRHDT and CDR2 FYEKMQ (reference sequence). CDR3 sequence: CASSLIGQGVEQYF. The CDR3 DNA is TGTGCCAGCAGCCTAATAGGACAGGGGGTCGAGCAGTACTTC.

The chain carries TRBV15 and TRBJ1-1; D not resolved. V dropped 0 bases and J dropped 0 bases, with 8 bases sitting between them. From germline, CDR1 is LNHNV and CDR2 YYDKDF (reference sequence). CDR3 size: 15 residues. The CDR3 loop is CATSRERSMNTEAFF. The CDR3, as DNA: TGTGCCACCAGCAGAGAACGGAGCATGAACACTGAAGCTTTCTTT. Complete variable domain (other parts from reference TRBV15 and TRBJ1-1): DAMVIQNPRYQVTQFGKPVTLSCSQTLNHNVMYWYQQKSSQAPKLLFHYYDKDFNNEADTPDNFQSRRPNTSFCFLDIRSPGLGDTAMYLCATSRERSMNTEAFFGQGTRLTVV.

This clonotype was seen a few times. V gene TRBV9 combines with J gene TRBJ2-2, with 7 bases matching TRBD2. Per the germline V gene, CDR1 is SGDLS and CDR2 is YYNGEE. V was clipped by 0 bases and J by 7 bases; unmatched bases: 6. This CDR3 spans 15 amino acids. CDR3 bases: TGTGCCAGCAGCGTAGGGGGGGGAATAGACGGGGAGCTGTTTTTT. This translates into CASSVGGGIDGELFF.